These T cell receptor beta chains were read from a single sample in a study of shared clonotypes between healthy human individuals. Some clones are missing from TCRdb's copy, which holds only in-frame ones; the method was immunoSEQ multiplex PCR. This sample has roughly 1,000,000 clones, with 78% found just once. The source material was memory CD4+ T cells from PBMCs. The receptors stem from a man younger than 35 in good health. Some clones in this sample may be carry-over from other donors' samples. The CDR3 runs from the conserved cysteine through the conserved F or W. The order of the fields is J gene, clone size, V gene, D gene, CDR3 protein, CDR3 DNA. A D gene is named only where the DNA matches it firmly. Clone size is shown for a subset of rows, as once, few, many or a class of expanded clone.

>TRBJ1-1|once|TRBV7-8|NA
CASSYSRDTEAFF
TGTGCCAGCAGCTACTCCAGAGACACTGAAGCTTTCTTT
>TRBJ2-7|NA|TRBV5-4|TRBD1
CASSSPEGTGSYEQYF
TGTGCCAGCAGCTCACCGGAGGGGACAGGGTCCTACGAGCAGTACTTC
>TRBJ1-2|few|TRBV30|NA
CAQQQNYGYTF
TGTGCCCAACAACAGAACTATGGCTACACCTTC
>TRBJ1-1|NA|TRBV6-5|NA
CASSYRGHTEAFF
TGTGCCAGCAGTTACCGGGGGCACACTGAAGCTTTCTTT
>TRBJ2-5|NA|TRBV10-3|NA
CAIAGAGPGRTQYF
TGTGCCATCGCGGGGGCGGGACCGGGGCGGACCCAGTACTTC
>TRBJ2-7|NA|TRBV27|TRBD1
CASSAWTGDGEQYF
TGTGCCAGCAGTGCGTGGACAGGGGACGGCGAGCAGTACTTC
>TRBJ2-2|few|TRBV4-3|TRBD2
CASSQEGGRVTGELFF
TGCGCCAGCAGCCAAGAAGGCGGGAGAGTCACCGGGGAGCTGTTTTTT
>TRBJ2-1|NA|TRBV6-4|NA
CASSDGVVAQFF
TGTGCCAGCAGTGATGGGGTAGTCGCGCAGTTCTTC
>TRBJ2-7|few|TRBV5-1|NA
CASSWGQTSLGEQYF
TGCGCCAGCAGTTGGGGGCAGACCAGTTTAGGCGAGCAGTACTTC
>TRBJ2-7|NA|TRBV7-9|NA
CASRAVGGEQYF
TGTGCCAGCAGAGCTGTGGGTGGCGAGCAGTACTTC
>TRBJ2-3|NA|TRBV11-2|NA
CASSLTSTDTQYF
TGTGCCAGCAGCTTAACTAGCACAGATACGCAGTATTTT
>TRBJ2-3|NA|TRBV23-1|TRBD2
CASSHSPREGCRLADTQYF
TGCGCCAGCAGTCACTCTCCGAGGGAGGGCTGCAGGTTGGCAGATACGCAGTATTTT
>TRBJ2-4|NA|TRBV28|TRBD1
CASSKTGALAKNIQYF
TGTGCCAGCAGTAAGACAGGGGCACTAGCCAAAAACATTCAGTACTTC
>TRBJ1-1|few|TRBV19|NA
CASSNPRAMNTEAFF
TGTGCCAGTAGTAACCCCAGGGCCATGAACACTGAAGCTTTCTTT
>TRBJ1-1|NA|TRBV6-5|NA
CASRRAVMNTEAFF
TGTGCCAGCCGGCGGGCAGTGATGAACACTGAAGCTTTCTTT
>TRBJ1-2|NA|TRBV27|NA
CASSLRSRGRNYGYTF
TGTGCCAGCAGTTTACGATCTCGGGGAAGGAACTATGGCTACACCTTC
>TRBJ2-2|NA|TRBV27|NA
CASWGLLNTGELFF
TGTGCCAGTTGGGGGCTCCTCAACACCGGGGAGCTGTTTTTT
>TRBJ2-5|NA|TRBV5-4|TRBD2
CASSLWLAGGGETQYF
TGTGCCAGCAGCTTGTGGCTAGCGGGAGGCGGGGAGACCCAGTACTTC
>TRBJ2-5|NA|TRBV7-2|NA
CASSHPGETQYF
TGTGCCAGCAGCCACCCAGGGGAGACCCAGTACTTC
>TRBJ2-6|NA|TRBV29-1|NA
CSVEATGANVLTF
TGCAGCGTTGAGGCGACTGGGGCCAACGTCCTGACTTTC
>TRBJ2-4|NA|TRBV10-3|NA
CATRDGKNIQYF
TGTGCCACCCGGGACGGCAAAAACATTCAGTACTTC
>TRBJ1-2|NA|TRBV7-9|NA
CASSALGRGYTF
TGTGCCAGCAGCGCCCTGGGGCGAGGCTACACCTTC
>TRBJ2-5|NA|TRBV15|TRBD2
CATSRDTGTSNF
TGTGCCACCAGCAGAGATACAGGGACTAGCAACTTC
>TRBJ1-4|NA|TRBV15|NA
CATSNWNEKLFF
TGTGCCACCAGCAATTGGAATGAAAAACTGTTTTTT
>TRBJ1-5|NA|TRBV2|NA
CASSEVVLYSNQPQHF
TGTGCCAGCAGTGAGGTAGTATTGTATAGCAATCAGCCCCAGCATTTT
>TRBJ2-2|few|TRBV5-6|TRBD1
CASSFFSGQVLNRGELFF
TGTGCCAGCAGCTTTTTTTCGGGACAGGTATTGAACCGCGGGGAGCTGTTTTTT
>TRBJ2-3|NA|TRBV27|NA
CASAEYIRTDTQYF
TGTGCCAGCGCAGAATACATACGCACAGATACGCAGTATTTT
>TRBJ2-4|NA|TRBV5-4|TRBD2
CASSSLTSGKNIQYF
TGTGCCAGCAGCTCCCTGACTAGCGGGAAGAACATTCAGTACTTC
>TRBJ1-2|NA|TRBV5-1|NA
CASSPLDSSEANYGYTF
TGCGCCAGCAGCCCACTGGACAGTTCTGAAGCTAACTATGGCTACACCTTC
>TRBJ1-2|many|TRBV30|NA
CAWSVTFNYGYTF
TGTGCCTGGAGTGTAACATTTAACTATGGCTACACCTTC
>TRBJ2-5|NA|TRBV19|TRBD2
CASSIRLAGVETQYF
TGTGCCAGTAGTATACGACTAGCGGGAGTTGAGACCCAGTACTTC
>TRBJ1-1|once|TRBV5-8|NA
CASSFFGGHSMNTEAFF
TGTGCCAGCAGCTTCTTCGGGGGTCATAGTATGAACACTGAAGCTTTCTTT
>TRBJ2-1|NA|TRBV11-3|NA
CASSLNRDNEQFF
TGTGCCAGCAGCTTAAACAGAGACAATGAGCAGTTCTTC
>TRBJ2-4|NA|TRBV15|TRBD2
CATSPIGGADIQYF
TGTGCCACCAGTCCCATCGGGGGGGCTGACATTCAGTACTTC
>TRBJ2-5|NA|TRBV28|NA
CASSFNLGRQETQYF
TGTGCCAGCAGTTTTAACCTAGGCCGGCAAGAGACCCAGTACTTC
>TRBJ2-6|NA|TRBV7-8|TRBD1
CASSLAGTGSSGANVLTF
TGTGCCAGCAGCTTAGCTGGGACAGGGAGCTCTGGGGCCAACGTCCTGACTTTC
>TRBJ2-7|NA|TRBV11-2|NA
CASSLDGDTYEQYF
TGTGCCAGCAGCTTAGATGGGGATACCTACGAGCAGTACTTC
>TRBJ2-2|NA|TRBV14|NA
CASSPRLAVAGELFF
TGTGCCAGCAGCCCTCGGCTCGCGGTGGCCGGGGAGCTGTTTTTT
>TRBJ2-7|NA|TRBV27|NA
CASSFRNFGYEQYF
TGTGCCAGCAGCTTCCGGAACTTTGGCTACGAGCAGTACTTC
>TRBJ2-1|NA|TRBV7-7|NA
CASSLGLPSSYNEQFF
TGTGCCAGCAGCTTGGGGCTACCGAGCTCCTACAATGAGCAGTTCTTC
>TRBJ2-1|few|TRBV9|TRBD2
CASSGRTSGSLFF
TGTGCCAGCAGCGGACGGACTAGCGGGTCCTTGTTCTTC
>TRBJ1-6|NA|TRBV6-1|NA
CASSVLGSPLHF
TGTGCCAGCAGTGTGCTGGGATCACCCCTCCACTTT
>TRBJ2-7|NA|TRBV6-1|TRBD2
CASEREGLYEQYF
TGTGCCAGCGAGCGGGAGGGACTCTACGAGCAGTACTTC
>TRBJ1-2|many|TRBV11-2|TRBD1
CASSPGDRAIYGYTF
TGTGCCAGCAGCCCAGGTGACAGGGCCATCTATGGCTACACCTTC
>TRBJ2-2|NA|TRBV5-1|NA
CASSLGDLRTGELFF
TGCGCCAGCAGCTTGGGGGACCTCCGGACCGGGGAGCTGTTTTTT
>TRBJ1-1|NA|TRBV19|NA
CASSTPENTEAFF
TGTGCCAGTAGTACCCCAGAGAACACTGAAGCTTTCTTT
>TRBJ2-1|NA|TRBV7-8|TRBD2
CASSSNRVPGLAGGPNNEQFF
TGTGCCAGCAGCTCGAACAGGGTCCCGGGACTAGCGGGAGGGCCAAACAATGAGCAGTTCTTC
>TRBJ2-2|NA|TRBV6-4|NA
CASSEGMGRTNTGELFF
TGTGCCAGCAGTGAGGGGATGGGACGGACCAACACCGGGGAGCTGTTTTTT
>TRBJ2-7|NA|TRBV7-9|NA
CASSPSRAARGEQYF
TGTGCCAGCAGCCCTAGTAGGGCGGCGCGGGGCGAGCAGTACTTC
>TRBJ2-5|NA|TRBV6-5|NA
CASIEGSGGGTQYF
TGTGCCAGCATTGAAGGTAGCGGAGGGGGGACCCAGTACTTC
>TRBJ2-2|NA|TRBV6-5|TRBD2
CASHWREGPGELFF
TGTGCCAGCCATTGGCGGGAGGGCCCCGGGGAGCTGTTTTTT
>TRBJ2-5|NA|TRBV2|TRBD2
CASSEGLAGIYTETQYF
TGTGCCAGCAGTGAAGGACTAGCGGGAATCTATACGGAGACCCAGTACTTC
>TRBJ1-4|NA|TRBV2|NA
CASSEWGGSTNEKLFF
TGTGCCAGCAGTGAATGGGGGGGCTCAACTAATGAAAAACTGTTTTTT
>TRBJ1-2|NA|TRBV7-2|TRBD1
CASSPQVRTGAGYTF
TGTGCCAGCAGCCCCCAGGTGAGGACAGGGGCTGGCTACACCTTC
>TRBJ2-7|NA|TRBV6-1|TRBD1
CASSEAGGDEQYF
TGTGCCAGCAGTGAGGCAGGGGGCGACGAGCAGTACTTC
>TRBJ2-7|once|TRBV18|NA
CASSLQGHEQYF
TGTGCCAGCTCACTACAGGGCCACGAGCAGTACTTC
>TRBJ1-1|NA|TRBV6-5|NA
CASSTGVGDTEAFF
TGTGCCAGCAGTACCGGTGTAGGGGACACTGAAGCTTTCTTT